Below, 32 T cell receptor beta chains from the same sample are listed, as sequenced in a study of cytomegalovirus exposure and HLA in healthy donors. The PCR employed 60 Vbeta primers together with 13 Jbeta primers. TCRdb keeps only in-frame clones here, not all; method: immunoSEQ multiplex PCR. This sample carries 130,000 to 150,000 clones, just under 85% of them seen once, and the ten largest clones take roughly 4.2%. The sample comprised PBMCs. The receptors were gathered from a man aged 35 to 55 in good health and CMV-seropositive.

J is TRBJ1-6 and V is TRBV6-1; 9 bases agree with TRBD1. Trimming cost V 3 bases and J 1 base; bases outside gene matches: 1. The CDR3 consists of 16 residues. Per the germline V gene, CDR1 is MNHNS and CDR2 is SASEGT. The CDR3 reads CASSEGTGSYNSPLHF. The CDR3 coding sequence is TGTGCCAGCAGTGAGGGGACAGGGTCCTATAATTCACCCCTCCACTTT.

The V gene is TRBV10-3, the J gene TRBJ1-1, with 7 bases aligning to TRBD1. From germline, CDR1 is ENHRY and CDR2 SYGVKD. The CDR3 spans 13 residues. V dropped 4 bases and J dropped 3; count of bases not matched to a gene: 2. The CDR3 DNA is TGTGCCATCAGTGGGACAGGCGACACTGAAGCTTTCTTT. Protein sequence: CAISGTGDTEAFF.

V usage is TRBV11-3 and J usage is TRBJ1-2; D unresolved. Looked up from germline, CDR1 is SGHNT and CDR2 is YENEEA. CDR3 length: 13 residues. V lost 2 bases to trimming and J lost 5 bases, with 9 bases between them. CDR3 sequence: CASSLRGPYGYTF. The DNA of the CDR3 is TGTGCCAGCAGCTTAAGAGGGCCATATGGCTACACCTTC.

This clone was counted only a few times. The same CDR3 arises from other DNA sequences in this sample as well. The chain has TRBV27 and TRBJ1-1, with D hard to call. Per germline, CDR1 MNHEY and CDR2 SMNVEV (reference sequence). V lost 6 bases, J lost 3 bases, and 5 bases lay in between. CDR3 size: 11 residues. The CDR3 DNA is TGTGCCAGCAGGAGCTACACTGAAGCTTTCTTT. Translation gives CASRSYTEAFF.

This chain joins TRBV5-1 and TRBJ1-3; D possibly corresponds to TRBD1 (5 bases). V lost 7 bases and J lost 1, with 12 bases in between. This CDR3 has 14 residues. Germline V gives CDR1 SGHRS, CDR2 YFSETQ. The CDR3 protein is CASHGGGSGNTIYF. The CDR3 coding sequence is TGCGCCAGCCATGGGGGGGGATCTGGAAACACCATATATTTT.

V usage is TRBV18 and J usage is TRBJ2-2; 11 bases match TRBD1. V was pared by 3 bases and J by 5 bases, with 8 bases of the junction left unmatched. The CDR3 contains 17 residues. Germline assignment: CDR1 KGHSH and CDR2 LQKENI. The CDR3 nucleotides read TGTGCCAGCTCACCCCCCGGGACAGGGGGAGGAACCGGGGAGCTGTTTTTT. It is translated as CASSPPGTGGGTGELFF.

The CDR3, as DNA: TGTGCCAGCAGCTTGGTACTAGTCCAAGAGACCCAGTACTTC. It encodes CASSLVLVQETQYF. The gene calls are TRBV5-6 and TRBJ2-5; weak D call: TRBD2 (5 bases). CDR3 length: 14 amino acids. Trimming stripped 0 bases from V and 1 base from J, with 7 bases between. Germline V CDR1 and CDR2: SGHDT, YYEEEE. The entire variable domain, with the rest obtained from reference TRBV5-6 and TRBJ2-5, is as follows: DAGVTQSPTHLIKTRGQQVTLRCSPKSGHDTVSWYQQALGQGPQFIFQYYEEEERQRGNFPDRFSGHQFPNYSSELNVNALLLGDSALYLCASSLVLVQETQYFGPGTRLLVL.

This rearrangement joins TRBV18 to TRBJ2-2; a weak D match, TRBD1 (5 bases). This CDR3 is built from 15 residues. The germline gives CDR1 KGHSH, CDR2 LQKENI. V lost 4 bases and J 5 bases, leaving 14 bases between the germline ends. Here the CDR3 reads CASSLRQSDTGELFF. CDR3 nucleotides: TGTGCCAGCTCACTCCGACAGAGCGATACCGGGGAGCTGTTTTTT.

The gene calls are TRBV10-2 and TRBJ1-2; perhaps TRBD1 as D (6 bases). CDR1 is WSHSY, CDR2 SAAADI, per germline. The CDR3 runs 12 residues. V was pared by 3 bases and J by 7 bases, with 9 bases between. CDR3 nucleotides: TGCGCCAGCAGTGAAACAGGGAGTGGCTACACCTTC. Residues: CASSETGSGYTF.

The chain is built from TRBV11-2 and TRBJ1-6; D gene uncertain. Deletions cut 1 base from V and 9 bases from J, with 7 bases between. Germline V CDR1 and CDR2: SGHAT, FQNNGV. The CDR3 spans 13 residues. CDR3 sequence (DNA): TGTGCCAGCAGCTTAGTCGGTCGTTCACCCCTCCACTTT. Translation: CASSLVGRSPLHF.

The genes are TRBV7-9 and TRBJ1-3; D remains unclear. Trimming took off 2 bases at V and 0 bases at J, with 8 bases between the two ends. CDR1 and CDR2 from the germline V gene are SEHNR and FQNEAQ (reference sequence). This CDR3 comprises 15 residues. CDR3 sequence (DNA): TGTGCCAGCAGCTTAAGCGAGAGCTCTGGAAACACCATATATTTT. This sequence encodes CASSLSESSGNTIYF. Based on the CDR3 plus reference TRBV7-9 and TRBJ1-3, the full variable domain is DTGVSQNPRHKITKRGQNVTFRCDPISEHNRLYWYRQTLGQGPEFLTYFQNEAQLEKSRLLSDRFSAERPKGSFSTLEIQRTEQGDSAMYLCASSLSESSGNTIYFGEGSWLTVV.

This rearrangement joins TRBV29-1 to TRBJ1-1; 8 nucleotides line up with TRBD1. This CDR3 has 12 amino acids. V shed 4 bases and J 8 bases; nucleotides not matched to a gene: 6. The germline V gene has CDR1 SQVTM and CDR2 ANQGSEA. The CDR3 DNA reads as TGCAGCGTTGGACAGGGGAGGCGCGAAGCTTTCTTT. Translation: CSVGQGRREAFF.

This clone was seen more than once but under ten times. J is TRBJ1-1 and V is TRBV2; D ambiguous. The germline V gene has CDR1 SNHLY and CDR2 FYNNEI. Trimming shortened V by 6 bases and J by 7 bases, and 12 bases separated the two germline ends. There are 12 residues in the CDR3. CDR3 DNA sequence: TGTGCCAGCAGCGTCAACGAGGGTGAAGCTTTCTTT. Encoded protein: CASSVNEGEAFF.

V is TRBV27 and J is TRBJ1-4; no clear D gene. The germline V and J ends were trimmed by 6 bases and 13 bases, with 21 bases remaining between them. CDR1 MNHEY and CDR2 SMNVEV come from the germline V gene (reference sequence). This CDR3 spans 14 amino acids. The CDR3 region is CASRPGKSPTGLFF. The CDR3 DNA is TGTGCCAGCAGGCCCGGGAAATCACCCACGGGACTGTTTTTT.

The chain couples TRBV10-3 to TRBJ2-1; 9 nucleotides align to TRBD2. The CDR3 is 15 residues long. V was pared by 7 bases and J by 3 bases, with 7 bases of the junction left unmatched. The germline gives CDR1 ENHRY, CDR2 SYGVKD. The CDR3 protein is CAIKGAGGYYNEQFF. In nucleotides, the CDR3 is TGTGCCATCAAAGGGGCGGGAGGGTACTACAATGAGCAGTTCTTC.

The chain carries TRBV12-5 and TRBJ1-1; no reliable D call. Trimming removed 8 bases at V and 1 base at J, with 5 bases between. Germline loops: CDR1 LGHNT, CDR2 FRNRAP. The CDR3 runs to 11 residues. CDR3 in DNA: TGTGCTAGTCGCAGGAACACTGAAGCTTTCTTT. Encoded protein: CASRRNTEAFF. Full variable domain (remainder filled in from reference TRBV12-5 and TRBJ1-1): DARVTQTPRHKVTEMGQEVTMRCQPILGHNTVFWYRQTMMQGLELLAYFRNRAPLDDSGMPKDRFSAEMPDATLATLKIQPSEPRDSAVYFCASRRNTEAFFGQGTRLTVV.

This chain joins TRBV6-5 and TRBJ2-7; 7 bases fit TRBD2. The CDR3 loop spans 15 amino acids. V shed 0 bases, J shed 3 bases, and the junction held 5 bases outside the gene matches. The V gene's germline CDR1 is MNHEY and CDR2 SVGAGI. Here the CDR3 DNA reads TGTGCCAGCAGTTACTCGGGGGGGAGAATCTACGAGCAGTACTTC. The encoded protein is CASSYSGGRIYEQYF.

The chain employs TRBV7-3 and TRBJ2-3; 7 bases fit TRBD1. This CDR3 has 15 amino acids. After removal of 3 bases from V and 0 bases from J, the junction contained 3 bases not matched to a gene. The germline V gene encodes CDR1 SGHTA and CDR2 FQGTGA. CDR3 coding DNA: TGTGCCAGCAGCTTGGGACAGCCTAGCACAGATACGCAGTATTTT. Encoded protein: CASSLGQPSTDTQYF.

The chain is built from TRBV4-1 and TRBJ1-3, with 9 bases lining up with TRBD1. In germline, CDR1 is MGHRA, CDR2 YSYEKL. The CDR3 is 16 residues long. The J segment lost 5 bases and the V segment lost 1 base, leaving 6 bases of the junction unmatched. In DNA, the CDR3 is TGCGCCAGCAGCCAAGGTGTGGGACAGGGACGAAACACCATATATTTT. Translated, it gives CASSQGVGQGRNTIYF.

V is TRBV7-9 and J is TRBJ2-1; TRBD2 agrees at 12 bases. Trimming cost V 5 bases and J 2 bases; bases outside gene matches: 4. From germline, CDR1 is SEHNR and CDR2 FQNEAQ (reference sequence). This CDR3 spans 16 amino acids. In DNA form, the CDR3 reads TGTGCCAGCAGCGAGGGACTAGCGGGTACCTACAATGAGCAGTTCTTC. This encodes CASSEGLAGTYNEQFF.

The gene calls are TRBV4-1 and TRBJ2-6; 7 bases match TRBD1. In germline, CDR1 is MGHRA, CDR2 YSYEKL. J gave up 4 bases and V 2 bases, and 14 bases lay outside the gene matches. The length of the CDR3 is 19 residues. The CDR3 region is CASSQKPRQGKSGANVLTF. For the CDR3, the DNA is TGCGCCAGCAGCCAAAAGCCCCGACAGGGAAAATCCGGGGCCAACGTCCTGACTTTC.

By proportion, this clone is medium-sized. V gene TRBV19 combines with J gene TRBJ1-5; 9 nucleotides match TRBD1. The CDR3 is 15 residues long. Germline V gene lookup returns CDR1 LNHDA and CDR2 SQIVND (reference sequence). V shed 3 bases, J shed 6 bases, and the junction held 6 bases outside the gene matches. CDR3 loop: CASSMGQGGTQPQHF. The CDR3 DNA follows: TGTGCCAGTAGTATGGGACAGGGCGGGACTCAGCCCCAGCATTTT.

The CDR3 reads CASSTNLAGEGREQYF. For the CDR3, the DNA is TGTGCCAGCAGCACAAACCTAGCGGGAGAGGGGCGGGAGCAGTACTTC. The chain joins TRBV7-9 to TRBJ2-7, with TRBD2 matching over 10 bases. This CDR3 is built from 16 residues. Germline trimming cut 5 bases from V and 7 bases from J; bases unmatched to any gene: 14. Germline CDR1 reads SEHNR; CDR2 reads FQNEAQ (reference sequence).

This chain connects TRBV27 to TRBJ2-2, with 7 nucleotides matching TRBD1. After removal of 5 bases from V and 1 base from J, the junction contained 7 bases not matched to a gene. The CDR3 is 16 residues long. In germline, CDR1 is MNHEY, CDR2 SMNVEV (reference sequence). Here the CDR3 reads CASSTIDRVNTGELFF. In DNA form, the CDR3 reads TGTGCCAGCAGTACCATCGACAGGGTGAACACCGGGGAGCTGTTTTTT.

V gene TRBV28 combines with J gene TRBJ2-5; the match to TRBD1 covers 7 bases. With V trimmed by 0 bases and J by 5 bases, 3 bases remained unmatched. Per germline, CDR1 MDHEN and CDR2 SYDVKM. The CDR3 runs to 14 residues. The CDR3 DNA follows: TGTGCCAGCAGTTTATGGGGGACAGAGGAGACCCAGTACTTC. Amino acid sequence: CASSLWGTEETQYF.

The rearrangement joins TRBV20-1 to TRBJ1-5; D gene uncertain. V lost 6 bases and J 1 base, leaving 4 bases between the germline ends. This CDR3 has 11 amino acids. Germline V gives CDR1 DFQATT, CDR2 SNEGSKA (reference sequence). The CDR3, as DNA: TGCAGTGCGTCAAGCAATCAGCCCCAGCATTTT. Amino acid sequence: CSASSNQPQHF.

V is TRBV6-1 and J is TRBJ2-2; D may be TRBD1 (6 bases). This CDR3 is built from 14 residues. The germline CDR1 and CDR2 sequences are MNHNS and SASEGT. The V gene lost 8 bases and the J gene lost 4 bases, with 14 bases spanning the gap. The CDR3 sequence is CASVAQGSTGELFF. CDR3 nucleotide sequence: TGTGCCAGCGTGGCCCAGGGGAGCACCGGGGAGCTGTTTTTT.

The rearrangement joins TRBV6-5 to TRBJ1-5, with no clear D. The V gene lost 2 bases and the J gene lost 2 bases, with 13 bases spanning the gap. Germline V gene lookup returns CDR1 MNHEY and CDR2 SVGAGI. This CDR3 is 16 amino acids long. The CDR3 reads CASSYPAGSRNQPQHF. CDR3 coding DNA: TGTGCCAGCAGTTACCCAGCCGGGTCCCGCAATCAGCCCCAGCATTTT.

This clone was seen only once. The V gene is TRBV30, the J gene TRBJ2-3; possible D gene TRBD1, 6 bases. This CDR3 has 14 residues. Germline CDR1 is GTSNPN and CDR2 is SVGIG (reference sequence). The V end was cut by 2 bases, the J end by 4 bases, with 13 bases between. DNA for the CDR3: TGTGCCTGGAGTTCTAACAGGGTTGCAGATACGCAGTATTTT. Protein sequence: CAWSSNRVADTQYF.

The CDR3 here is CASSAGLSTEAFF. As DNA, the CDR3 is TGTGCCAGCAGCGCAGGGTTAAGCACTGAAGCTTTCTTT. This chain connects TRBV9 to TRBJ1-1; D might be TRBD1 (5 bases). The CDR3 has 13 residues. Trimming stripped 3 bases from V and 4 bases from J, with 10 bases between. Germline V gives CDR1 SGDLS, CDR2 YYNGEE. Combining the CDR3 with reference TRBV9 and TRBJ1-1 gives the whole variable domain DSGVTQTPKHLITATGQRVTLRCSPRSGDLSVYWYQQSLDQGLQFLIQYYNGEERAKGNILERFSAQQFPDLHSELNLSSLELGDSALYFCASSAGLSTEAFFGQGTRLTVV.

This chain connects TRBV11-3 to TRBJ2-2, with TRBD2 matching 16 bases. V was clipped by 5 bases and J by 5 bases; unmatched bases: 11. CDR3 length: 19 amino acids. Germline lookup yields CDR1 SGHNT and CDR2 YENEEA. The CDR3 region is CASSAGLAGGPRKTGELFF. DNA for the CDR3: TGTGCCAGCAGCGCGGGACTAGCGGGAGGGCCACGGAAAACCGGGGAGCTGTTTTTT. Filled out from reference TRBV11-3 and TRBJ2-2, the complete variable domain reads EAGVVQSPRYKIIEKKQPVAFWCNPISGHNTLYWYLQNLGQGPELLIRYENEEAVDDSQLPKDRFSAERLKGVDSTLKIQPAELGDSAVYLCASSAGLAGGPRKTGELFFGEGSRLTVL.

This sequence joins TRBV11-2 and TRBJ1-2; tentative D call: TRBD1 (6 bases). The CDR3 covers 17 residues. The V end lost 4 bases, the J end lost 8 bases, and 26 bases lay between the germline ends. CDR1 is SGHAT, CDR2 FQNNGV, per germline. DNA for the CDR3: TGTGCCAGCAGCTCCGGGGGGCAGGGAGAATCCCTTTACGGCTACACCTTC. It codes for CASSSGGQGESLYGYTF.